The rows below give T cell receptor beta chains drawn from one sample of a study of blood T cell repertoires in COVID-19. Some clones are missing from TCRdb's copy, which holds only in-frame ones; the method was immunoSEQ multiplex PCR. The sample lists under 70,000 clones; more than 60% were seen once. The specimen sequenced was peripheral blood. All receptors derive from a woman in her 70s with acute or convalescent COVID-19. Each CDR3 is given with its conserved first and last residue. Fields, in order: CDR3 DNA, CDR3 protein, J gene, D gene, V gene, clone size. D genes are given only for firm matches. Only some rows state a clone size, as once, few, many or a class for expanded clones.

DNA: TGCGCCAGCAGCCAAGGTGCTTTTCGGGCGGGGGGGCTAACCGGGGAGCTGTTTTTT; CDR3: CASSQGAFRAGGLTGELFF; J: TRBJ2-2; D: TRBD2; V: TRBV4-1; size: -
DNA: TGTGCCACCAGTGATTTGCAACAGGGCACAGATACGCAGTATTTT; CDR3: CATSDLQQGTDTQYF; J: TRBJ2-3; D: -; V: TRBV24-1; size: -
DNA: TGTGCCACTGGGAGAACAGTCTACAATGAGCAGTTCTTC; CDR3: CATGRTVYNEQFF; J: TRBJ2-1; D: -; V: TRBV19; size: -
DNA: TGTGCCAGTAGTATAGCTTTGGCAGGGTTGTCGTCTGGCTACACCTTC; CDR3: CASSIALAGLSSGYTF; J: TRBJ1-2; D: -; V: TRBV19; size: few
DNA: TGTGCCAGCAGTGAAGCCGGGACGCGGGGGGAGACCCAGTACTTC; CDR3: CASSEAGTRGETQYF; J: TRBJ2-5; D: TRBD2; V: TRBV2; size: -
DNA: TGTGCCAGCAGCTTCCTATCGGACTCCGGAAACACCATATATTTT; CDR3: CASSFLSDSGNTIYF; J: TRBJ1-3; D: -; V: TRBV13; size: -
DNA: TGTGCCTGGAGTTCAAGGGTCGGGGGGGCCGTCTACGAGCAGTACTTC; CDR3: CAWSSRVGGAVYEQYF; J: TRBJ2-7; D: TRBD2; V: TRBV30; size: -
DNA: TGTGCCAGCAGCTTAGGGACTAGCAGGTCCGCAGATACGCAGTATTTT; CDR3: CASSLGTSRSADTQYF; J: TRBJ2-3; D: TRBD2; V: TRBV5-5; size: -
DNA: TGTGCCAGCAGGGTGACAGGGGTCGGCTACGAGCAGTACTTC; CDR3: CASRVTGVGYEQYF; J: TRBJ2-7; D: TRBD1; V: TRBV6-5; size: -
DNA: TGTGCTAGTGGTTTGTCACTGAGGGGAAACACCATATATTTT; CDR3: CASGLSLRGNTIYF; J: TRBJ1-3; D: -; V: TRBV12-5; size: few
DNA: TGTGCCAGCTCCCAGGGGCAGGGGAACACTGAAGCTTTCTTT; CDR3: CASSQGQGNTEAFF; J: TRBJ1-1; D: -; V: TRBV18; size: -
DNA: TGTGCCAGCAGCCACCCCGGGAACAGGGCGAACACCGGGGAGCTGTTTTTT; CDR3: CASSHPGNRANTGELFF; J: TRBJ2-2; D: -; V: TRBV4-2; size: once
DNA: TGTGCCAGTAGTATAGCAGGGATCCGTTCTAATTCACCCCTCCACTTT; CDR3: CASSIAGIRSNSPLHF; J: TRBJ1-6; D: -; V: TRBV19; size: -
DNA: TGTGCCAGCAGAGCCGGGACAGGGAATGAAAAACTGTTTTTT; CDR3: CASRAGTGNEKLFF; J: TRBJ1-4; D: TRBD1; V: TRBV5-4; size: -
DNA: TGTGCCAGCAGCCTGGGGAGGGGCACCGGCTACACCTTC; CDR3: CASSLGRGTGYTF; J: TRBJ1-2; D: -; V: TRBV12-3/TRBV12-4; size: -
DNA: TGCGCCAGCAGTCGGGGTGAAAATGAAAAACTGTTTTTT; CDR3: CASSRGENEKLFF; J: TRBJ1-4; D: -; V: TRBV5-1; size: -
DNA: TGCGCCAGCAGCCGGGACAGGTCGCAAGAAAAACTGTTTTTT; CDR3: CASSRDRSQEKLFF; J: TRBJ1-4; D: TRBD1; V: TRBV5-1; size: once
DNA: TGTGCCAGCAGCTTAGACGCGAACAGGGGTATGCCTGAAGCTTTCTTT; CDR3: CASSLDANRGMPEAFF; J: TRBJ1-1; D: TRBD1; V: TRBV7-3; size: -
DNA: TGTGCCACCAGTAAAGAACATAATATACCACAGGGGAGGAGTGAAAAACTGTTTTTT; CDR3: CATSKEHNIPQGRSEKLFF; J: TRBJ1-4; D: TRBD1; V: TRBV24-1; size: few
DNA: TGCAGTCCCCTCCGGACACCACAGTTCTTC; CDR3: CSPLRTPQFF; J: TRBJ2-1; D: -; V: TRBV20-1; size: few
DNA: TGTGCTAGTGGTATAGGACTAGCGGGGCTCGACACCGGGGAGCTGTTTTTT; CDR3: CASGIGLAGLDTGELFF; J: TRBJ2-2; D: TRBD2; V: TRBV12-5; size: -
DNA: TGTGCCAGCAGTTTGCGGGGAACGGACCAGCCCCAGCATTTT; CDR3: CASSLRGTDQPQHF; J: TRBJ1-5; D: -; V: TRBV27; size: -